This T cell receptor (beta chain) was profiled in a study of blood T cell repertoires in COVID-19. In the study overall: There were acute and convalescent COVID-19 samples, and they came from the United States, Italy and Spain. Sample material is recorded as cDNA or gDNA derived from T cells, B-cell-depleted T cells, or PBMCs.

V lost 0 bases to trimming and J lost 2 bases, with 9 bases between them. The CDR3 runs 15 residues. The germline V gene encodes CDR1 MNHEY and CDR2 SVGAGI. Sequenced by immunoSEQ multiplex PCR; TCRdb stores in-frame clones only, minus some. Here the sample spans roughly 150,000 clones, approximately 88% being singletons. The rearrangement joins TRBV6-5 to TRBJ2-3; weak D call: TRBD1 (5 bases). Sequencing used peripheral blood. This clonotype was obtained from a human donor in a cohort sampled during active COVID-19. CDR3 in amino acids: CASSYSGALTDTQYF. CDR3 DNA: TGTGCCAGCAGTTACTCAGGGGCCCTCACAGATACGCAGTATTTT.